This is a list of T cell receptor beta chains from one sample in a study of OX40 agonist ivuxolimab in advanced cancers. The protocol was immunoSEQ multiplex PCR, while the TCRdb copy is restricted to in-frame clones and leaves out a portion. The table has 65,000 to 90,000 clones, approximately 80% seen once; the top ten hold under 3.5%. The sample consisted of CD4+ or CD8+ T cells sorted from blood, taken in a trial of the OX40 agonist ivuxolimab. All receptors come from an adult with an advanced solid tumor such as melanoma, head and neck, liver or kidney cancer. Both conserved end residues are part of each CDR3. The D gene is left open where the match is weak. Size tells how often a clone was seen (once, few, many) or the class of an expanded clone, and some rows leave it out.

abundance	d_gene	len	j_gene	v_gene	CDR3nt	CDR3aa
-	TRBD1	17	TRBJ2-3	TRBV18	TGTGCCAGCTCACCAGGGGGACAGCGAACTAGCACAGATACGCAGTATTTT	CASSPGGQRTSTDTQYF
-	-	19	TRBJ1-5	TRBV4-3	TGCGCCAGCAGCCAAGATTGGGCGGGGCAGGGCTATAGCAATCAGCCCCAGCATTTT	CASSQDWAGQGYSNQPQHF
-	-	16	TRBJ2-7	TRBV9	TGTGCCAGCAGCGTAACTCTGGCAGGGAAGGGGTCCGAGCAGTACTTC	CASSVTLAGKGSEQYF
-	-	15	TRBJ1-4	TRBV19	TGTGCCAGTAGTCGACAGTACTCAACTAATGAAAAACTGTTTTTT	CASSRQYSTNEKLFF
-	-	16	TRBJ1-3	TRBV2	TGTGCCAGCAGTGTGCCGATGGGGGATCCTGGAAACACCATATATTTT	CASSVPMGDPGNTIYF
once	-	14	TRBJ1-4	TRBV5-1	TGCGCCAGCAGCCCAGGGTCAACTAATGAAAAACTGTTTTTT	CASSPGSTNEKLFF
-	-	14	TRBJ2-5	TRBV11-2	TGTGCCAGCAGCCCAGACGGACGAGGGGGGACCCAGTACTTC	CASSPDGRGGTQYF
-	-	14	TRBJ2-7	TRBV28	TGTGCCAACAGTCGCCGAGGAGAAACCTACGAGCAGTACTTC	CANSRRGETYEQYF
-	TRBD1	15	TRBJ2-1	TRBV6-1	TGTGCCAGCAGTAAAGAGGAGACAGGGAACAATGAGCAGTTCTTC	CASSKEETGNNEQFF
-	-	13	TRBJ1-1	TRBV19	TGTGCCAGTAGTATTGATAGGAACACTGAAGCTTTCTTT	CASSIDRNTEAFF
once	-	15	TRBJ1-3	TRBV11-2	TGTGCCAGCAGCTTGGCCGGCAACTCTGGAAACACCATATATTTT	CASSLAGNSGNTIYF
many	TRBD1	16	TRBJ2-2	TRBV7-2	TGTGCCAGCAGCCCCCTAGGACAGGGGGCTTCCGGGGAGCTGTTTTTT	CASSPLGQGASGELFF
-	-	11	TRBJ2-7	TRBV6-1	TGTGCCATCCAGGGCTCCTACGAGCAGTACTTC	CAIQGSYEQYF
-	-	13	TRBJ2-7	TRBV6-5	TGTGCCAGCACCCCCCCGAAGGGTGACGAGCAGTACTTC	CASTPPKGDEQYF
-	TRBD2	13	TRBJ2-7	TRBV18	TGTGCCAGCTCTCGGACCGGGGGGTACGAGCAGTACTTC	CASSRTGGYEQYF
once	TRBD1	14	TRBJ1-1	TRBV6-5	TGTGCCAGCAGACGGGGACAGGGGGAAACTGAAGCTTTCTTT	CASRRGQGETEAFF
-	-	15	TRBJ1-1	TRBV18	TGTGCCAGCTCACCTGAAGCCCCGGGAGGTACTGAAGCTTTCTTT	CASSPEAPGGTEAFF
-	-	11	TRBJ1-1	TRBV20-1	TGCAGTGGAGCAGGGGATACTGAAGCTTTCTTT	CSGAGDTEAFF
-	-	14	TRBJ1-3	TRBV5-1	TGCGCCAGCAGCTTGGGGACAGACGGAAACACCATATATTTT	CASSLGTDGNTIYF
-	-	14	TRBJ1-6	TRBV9	TGTGCCAGCAGCGTGACCTTTGGCAATTCACCCCTCCACTTT	CASSVTFGNSPLHF
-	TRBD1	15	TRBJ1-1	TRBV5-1	TGCGCCAGCAGCTTGGCGGGACAGGGGAGAACTGAAGCTTTCTTT	CASSLAGQGRTEAFF
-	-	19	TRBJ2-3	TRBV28	TGTGCCAGCAGTTTATACTTTTCGTGGGGGCAGGGCGGCACAGATACGCAGTATTTT	CASSLYFSWGQGGTDTQYF
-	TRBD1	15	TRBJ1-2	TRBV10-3	TGTGCCATCACCCCAGGACAGGGGGAGAGCTATGGCTACACCTTC	CAITPGQGESYGYTF
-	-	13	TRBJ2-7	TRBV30	TGTGCCTGGAGATACGGGGACGTGGGCGAGCAGTACTTC	CAWRYGDVGEQYF
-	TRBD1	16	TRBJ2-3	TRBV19	TGTGCCAGTAGTATGATGACAGGGGGTAACACAGATACGCAGTATTTT	CASSMMTGGNTDTQYF
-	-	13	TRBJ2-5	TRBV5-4	TGTGCCAGCAGCTTGGCAGGATCGGAGACCCAGTACTTC	CASSLAGSETQYF
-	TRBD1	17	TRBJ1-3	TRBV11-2	TGTGCCAGCAGCCTTGGACAGGGAGGGATTTTTGGAAACACCATATATTTT	CASSLGQGGIFGNTIYF
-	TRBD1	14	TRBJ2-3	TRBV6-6	TGTGCCAGCAATTTTGGGACAGGGGCAGATACGCAGTATTTT	CASNFGTGADTQYF
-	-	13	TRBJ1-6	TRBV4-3	TGCGCCAGCTCCGGGGGCTATAATTCACCCCTCCACTTT	CASSGGYNSPLHF
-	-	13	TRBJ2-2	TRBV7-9	TGTGCCAGCAGCCGTGGGCCTCTCGGGGAGCTGTTTTTT	CASSRGPLGELFF
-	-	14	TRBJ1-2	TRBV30	TGTGCCTGGAGATGGCCAGGCTCGAACTATGGCTACACCTTC	CAWRWPGSNYGYTF
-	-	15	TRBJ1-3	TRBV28	TGTGCCAGCAGTTTCCCTCAGAGTGGTGGAAACACCATATATTTT	CASSFPQSGGNTIYF
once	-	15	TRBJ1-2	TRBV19	TGTGCCAGTAACTCGCTCCCCGGGGGAGTCCCGGACTACACCTTC	CASNSLPGGVPDYTF
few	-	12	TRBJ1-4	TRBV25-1	TGTGCCAGCAGTGCCAGGGGTGAAAAACTGTTTTTT	CASSARGEKLFF
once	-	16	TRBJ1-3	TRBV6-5	TGTGCCAGCAGTTTTGGCGGGACGGCGTCTGGAAACACCATATATTTT	CASSFGGTASGNTIYF
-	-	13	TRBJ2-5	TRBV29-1	TGCAGCGTTCGCAGGGCCGGAGGGGAGACCCAGTACTTC	CSVRRAGGETQYF
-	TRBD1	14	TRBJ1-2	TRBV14	TGTGCCAGCAGACGCGGAGGGGGCGTCTTAGGCTACACCTTC	CASRRGGGVLGYTF
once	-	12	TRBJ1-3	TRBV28	TGTGCCAGCAGGACAGCTGGAAACACCATATATTTT	CASRTAGNTIYF
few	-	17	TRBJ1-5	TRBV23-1	TGCGCCAGCAGTCACCTTGGACCGTCTGGATTCAATCAGCCCCAGCATTTT	CASSHLGPSGFNQPQHF
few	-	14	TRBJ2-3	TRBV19	TGTGCCAGTAAAGCCCTCGTTAGTTCCGATACGCAGTATTTT	CASKALVSSDTQYF
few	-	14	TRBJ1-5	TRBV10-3	TGTGCCCATTATCGTCCAGGGGCCTTTCAGCCCCAGCATTTT	CAHYRPGAFQPQHF
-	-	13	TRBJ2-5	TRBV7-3	TGTGCCAGCAGCTTAAATCTAGGAGAGACCCAGTACTTC	CASSLNLGETQYF
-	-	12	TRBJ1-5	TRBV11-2	TGTGCCAGCAGTCGAGAAAATCAGCCCCAGCATTTT	CASSRENQPQHF
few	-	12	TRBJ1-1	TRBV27	TGTGCCAGCAGTTTATTCGGGAGGGAAGCTTTCTTT	CASSLFGREAFF
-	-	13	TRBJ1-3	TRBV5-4	TGTGCCAGCACCCCGGTGGGTGGAGGGACCATATATTTT	CASTPVGGGTIYF
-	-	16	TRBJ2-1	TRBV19	TGTGCCAGTAGTATTTTGGGGGCAGATACCTACAATGAGCAGTTCTTC	CASSILGADTYNEQFF
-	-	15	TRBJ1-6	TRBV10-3	TGTGCCATCAGTGAGAGGCAGGTCGAAAATTCACCCCTCCACTTT	CAISERQVENSPLHF
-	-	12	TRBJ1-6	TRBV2	TGTGCCAGCAGTGTAAATAATTCACCCCTCCACTTT	CASSVNNSPLHF
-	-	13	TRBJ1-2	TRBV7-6	TGTGCCAGCAGCTTAGTGTCGGGGGTCGGCTACACCTTC	CASSLVSGVGYTF